This T cell receptor beta chain stems from a study of blood T cells in healthy people across ages. Each sample yielded at least 6 million isolated PBMCs. Next came a second PCR, run for 7 to 11 cycles, which used a sample-barcoded 5' primer along with a J-beta primer mix. Researchers report that a template-switch adaptor with 12 random nucleotides tagged each cDNA molecule. At least 3 million CDR3-containing paired-end reads were obtained per sample. TCRdb fed the 5' RACE reads into MiXCR, producing one record per CDR3 protein. Seen here are 1.2 million to 1.5 million distinct CDR3 sequences, roughly 40% observed once, and the top ten hold 7% to 9.5%. This clonotype was picked up a small number of times. Its antigen is still unknown. The CDR3 loop spans 10 amino acids. Regarding the study as a whole: Reliance upon unsorted PBMCs precluded definitive naive versus antigen-experienced comparison.

The receptor was derived from a woman between 18 and 30 years old in good health. The V gene is TRBV21-1, the J gene TRBJ2-7. TRBV21-1 is termed a pseudogene. The sequenced sample consisted of blood. The CDR3 protein is CARLSSEQYF. The CDR3 coding sequence is TGTGCCCGACTTAGCAGCGAGCAGTACTTC.